The 28 T cell receptor beta chains in this list originate from one sample, sequenced in a study of breast tumors, draining lymph nodes, adjacent tissues. Axillary draining lymph nodes of breast cancer patients supplied the node samples. One entry per CDR3 protein, called by TCRdb with MiXCR from the multiplex PCR reads. This table holds under 250,000 distinct CDR3 sequences, about 32% found once. Sequencing was performed on axillary lymph node tissue. These receptors were taken from a female donor with breast cancer. Some clones in this sample may be carry-over from other donors' samples.

This clonotype occurred a few times. The chain recombines TRBV20-1 with TRBJ2-7, with 11 bases matching TRBD2. The CDR3 totals 15 residues. J lost 2 bases, V lost 5 bases, and 8 bases had no gene match. Germline V gives CDR1 DFQATT, CDR2 SNEGSKA (reference sequence). CDR3 nucleotides: TGCAGTGCTCCTAATAGCGGGAGGGCCGCCTACGAGCAGTACTTC. Translation gives CSAPNSGRAAYEQYF.

This clonotype occurred many times. The V gene is TRBV18, the J gene TRBJ2-7; possible D gene TRBD1, 5 bases. Germline V gene data show CDR1 as KGHSH and CDR2 as LQKENI. Trimming took 0 bases from V and 4 from J, leaving 10 bases between them. CDR3 length equals 14 residues. The CDR3 DNA follows: TGTGCCAGCTCACCACCAGGGGATGGTTACGAGCAGTACTTC. It translates to CASSPPGDGYEQYF.

This clonotype appeared many times. J is TRBJ2-7 and V is TRBV6-4; D is uncertain. The CDR3 contains 16 residues. CDR1 and CDR2 (germline): MRHNA, SNTAGT. V dropped 0 bases and J dropped 1 base, with 13 bases sitting between them. The DNA of the CDR3 is TGTGCCAGCAGTGACTCCCCGGCTCGCCGATCCTACGAGCAGTACTTC. Protein product: CASSDSPARRSYEQYF.

This clonotype was found once. Its ends do not fully match the called genes, so a read error is possible. This rearrangement joins TRBV10-2 to TRBJ2-3, with TRBD1 matching over 9 bases. CDR3 length: 16 amino acids. Per the germline V gene, CDR1 is WSHSY and CDR2 is SAAADI. CDR3 DNA sequence: TGTGCCAGCAGCCTCCGGACAGGGGCCCCCACAGATACGCAGTATTTT. It is translated as CASSLRTGAPTDTQYF.

A remark on this clonotype: This may be a read error, as it is one base from a much larger clone. Here the CDR3 DNA reads TGTGCCAGCAGTCCCCGACCGGGCGACTATGGCTACACCTTC. Its protein product is CASSPRPGDYGYTF. This chain joins TRBV6-1 and TRBJ1-2; D is undetermined. Germline V CDR1 and CDR2: MNHNS, SASEGT. V was cut by 5 bases and J by 3 bases, with 13 bases left in between. The CDR3 sequence is 14 residues long.

This clonotype was counted many times. The chain carries TRBV10-3 and TRBJ2-2; 7 bases are a match to TRBD2. CDR3 size: 14 residues. The V and J ends lost 8 bases and 3 bases, in that order; junction bases with no gene match: 6. Germline V gene lookup returns CDR1 ENHRY and CDR2 SYGVKD. The CDR3 region is CAIRAGQDTGELFF. Here the CDR3 DNA reads TGTGCCATCCGAGCGGGGCAGGACACCGGGGAGCTGTTTTTT.

This clonotype was seen just once. This likely comes from a read error, as the CDR3 has no conserved phenylalanine or tryptophan at its end. This sequence joins TRBV29-1 and TRBJ2-3; 9 nucleotides match TRBD2. The CDR3 is made up of 15 amino acids. Germline lookup yields CDR1 SQVTM and CDR2 ANQGSEA. V trimming: 2 bases; J trimming: 2 bases; junction bases outside the gene matches: 5. The CDR3 coding sequence is TGCAGCGTTGAAAGTAGCGGGAGTGTCACAGATACGCAGTATCTC. The encoded protein is CSVESSGSVTDTQYL.

The rearrangement uses TRBV11-1 and TRBJ2-1, with TRBD1 identical over 9 bases. Losses at the gene ends were 6 bases for V and 8 bases for J; bases not matched to a gene: 8. The CDR3 extends over 14 amino acids. CDR1 is SGHAT, CDR2 FQDESV, per germline (reference sequence). The CDR3 DNA reads TGTGCCAGCAGGAGGACAGGGGAAGCCTATGAGCAGTTCTTC. Translated, it gives CASRRTGEAYEQFF.

The V call is TRBV24-1, the J call TRBJ2-7; 8 bases match TRBD2. The CDR3 totals 14 residues. The V gene end was trimmed by 8 bases and the J gene end by 2 bases; junction bases not matched to a gene: 7. Germline values: CDR1 KGHDR, CDR2 SFDVKD. The CDR3 bases are TGTGCCACCACTCCGGGACTAGTCACCTACGAGCAGTACTTC. Translated, it gives CATTPGLVTYEQYF.

This clonotype has a count of ten or more. The chain carries TRBV6-1 and TRBJ1-4; D unresolved. The CDR3 length is 15 residues. Germline loops: CDR1 MNHNS, CDR2 SASEGT. CDR3 coding DNA: TGTGCTCTCAGGAAATTCTCTGGGGAAAATGAAAAACTGTTTTTT. Its translation is CALRKFSGENEKLFF.

At least ten counts were recorded for this clonotype. This chain joins TRBV5-1 and TRBJ1-2; 8 positions agree with TRBD1. CDR1 is SGHRS, CDR2 YFSETQ, per germline. CDR3 length: 14 amino acids. With 0 bases clipped from V and 6 bases from J, the junction kept 4 bases outside the gene matches. CDR3 DNA: TGCGCCAGCAGCTTGGGGACAGGGCGGGATGGCTACACCTTC. Its protein product is CASSLGTGRDGYTF.

Points on this clonotype: A read error may be the cause here, since a much bigger clone is one base away. CDR3 in amino acids: CSARFLGGDSGYTF. Written as DNA, the CDR3 is TGCAGTGCTAGATTCCTGGGGGGGGACTCTGGCTACACCTTC. J is TRBJ1-2 and V is TRBV20-1, with a possible D match to TRBD1 (5 bases). CDR1 and CDR2 (germline): DFQATT, SNEGSKA (reference sequence). The length of the CDR3 is 14 residues. Trimming took off 2 bases at V and 7 bases at J, with 17 bases between the two ends.

This clonotype was detected many times. The V call is TRBV4-2, the J call TRBJ2-1; perhaps TRBD2 as D (6 bases). The CDR3 is 14 amino acids. Germline CDR1 reads LGHNA; CDR2 reads YNFKEQ. V dropped 2 bases and J dropped 8 bases, with 13 bases sitting between them. This CDR3 reads CASSQMTRSDEQFF. The CDR3 region has the DNA TGTGCCAGCAGCCAAATGACTAGAAGCGATGAGCAGTTCTTC.

At least ten counts were recorded for this clonotype. The chain recombines TRBV6-5 with TRBJ2-3; 11 bases are a match to TRBD2. The CDR3 length is 16 residues. CDR1 and CDR2 from the germline V gene are MNHEY and SVGAGI. The trim removed 4 bases at V and 3 bases at J, leaving 6 bases unmatched. CDR3: CASSSTTSGSTDTQYF. The CDR3 region has the DNA TGTGCCAGCAGTTCCACCACTAGCGGGAGTACAGATACGCAGTATTTT.

This sequence joins TRBV12-3 or TRBV12-4 and TRBJ1-3, with D possibly TRBD1 on 5 matching bases. CDR3 length: 16 residues. V was clipped by 5 bases and J by 6 bases, with 20 bases between them. In DNA form, the CDR3 reads TGTGCCAGCAGTGCCCACGGGGGGAAGTCGGCAAACACCATATATTTT. Residues: CASSAHGGKSANTIYF.

This clonotype was seen repeatedly, ten times or more. The chain employs TRBV7-2 and TRBJ2-2; TRBD2 matches 13 bases. CDR1 and CDR2 (germline): SGHTA, FQGNSA. The CDR3 length is 17 residues. V shed 0 bases and J 11 bases; nucleotides not matched to a gene: 9. This CDR3 is CASSLARGGLAGAELFF. The CDR3, as DNA: TGTGCCAGCAGCTTAGCGAGGGGAGGACTAGCGGGAGCCGAGCTGTTTTTT.

The table lists this clonotype with a few counts. A much bigger clone sits one base away, suggesting this may be a read error. The chain's CDR3 is CASSPGTAWQPRPQHF. CDR3 DNA sequence: TGTGCCAGCAGCCCAGGGACAGCATGGCAGCCACGGCCCCAGCATTTT. This chain links TRBV5-5 with TRBJ1-5; 7 positions match TRBD1. Germline CDR1 and CDR2: SGHKS and YYEKEE (reference sequence). The V gene end was trimmed by 4 bases and the J gene end by 9 bases; junction bases not matched to a gene: 16. The CDR3 is made up of 16 amino acids.

This clonotype was detected many times. A clone one base away is much larger, so this may be a read error. The chain has TRBV11-2 and TRBJ2-5; D is possibly TRBD1 or TRBD2 (5 bases each). The CDR3 runs 15 residues. Germline loops: CDR1 SGHAT, CDR2 FQNNGV. Trimming removed 0 bases from V and 5 bases from J, with 13 bases in between. In DNA form, the CDR3 reads TGTGCCAGCAGCTTAGATCTCGGGGCGTCGGAGACCCAGTACTTC. Translation: CASSLDLGASETQYF. Drawing the rest from reference TRBV11-2 and TRBJ2-5, the complete variable domain is EAGVAQSPRYKIIEKRQSVAFWCNPISGHATLYWYQQILGQGPKLLIQFQNNGVVDDSQLPKDRFSAERLKGVDSTLKIQPAKLEDSAVYLCASSLDLGASETQYFGPGTRLLVL.

This clonotype was recorded many times. This chain uses TRBV7-9 with TRBJ2-1; D is undetermined. The V and J ends lost 1 base and 7 bases respectively, with 5 bases between them. Per germline, CDR1 SEHNR and CDR2 FQNEAQ (reference sequence). The CDR3 extends over 12 amino acids. CDR3 in amino acids: CASSLVGNEQFF. In DNA, the CDR3 is TGTGCCAGCAGCTTAGTAGGTAATGAGCAGTTCTTC.

Details on this clonotype: A read error may produce the germline difference seen at one junction end. The chain employs TRBV11-3 and TRBJ2-3; 10 positions match TRBD1. This CDR3 comprises 16 residues. Germline V CDR1 and CDR2: SGHNT, YENEEA. For the CDR3, the DNA is TGTGCCAGCAGCTCCCGGGACAGGGGACGCACCGATACGCAGTATTTT. Its protein product is CASSSRDRGRTDTQYF.

There are many counts of this clonotype. V gene TRBV5-4 combines with J gene TRBJ2-7; the match to TRBD1 covers 9 bases. The CDR3 covers 15 residues. Germline V lookup: CDR1 SGHNT, CDR2 YYREEE (reference sequence). J was trimmed by 6 bases and V by 0 bases; bases with no gene match: 7. The CDR3 loop is CASSLGGTGRPEQYF. As DNA, the CDR3 is TGTGCCAGCAGCTTGGGAGGGACAGGGAGACCCGAGCAGTACTTC.

This clonotype was observed many times. The chain has TRBV5-1 and TRBJ2-3, with D perhaps given as TRBD1 or TRBD2 (5 bases each). The V gene lost 5 bases and the J gene lost 6 bases, with 16 bases spanning the gap. The CDR3 is made up of 14 amino acids. Germline loops: CDR1 SGHRS, CDR2 YFSETQ. CDR3 nucleotide sequence: TGCGCCAGCAGATTTTTTAGCGAGGGGGATACGCAGTATTTT. As protein: CASRFFSEGDTQYF.

This clonotype was counted many times. The J gene is TRBJ2-1, the V gene TRBV5-5, with 9 bases identical to TRBD1. Germline V gene sequence: CDR1 SGHKS, CDR2 YYEKEE (reference sequence). Trimming took 5 bases from V and 4 from J; bases not matched to a gene: 7. The CDR3 has 15 amino acids. CDR3 sequence: CASRLGQGFYNEQFF. CDR3 coding DNA: TGTGCCAGCAGACTCGGACAGGGGTTTTACAATGAGCAGTTCTTC.

This clonotype occurred many times. V usage is TRBV7-3 and J usage is TRBJ2-3; 13 nucleotides match TRBD2. After removal of 4 bases from V and 6 bases from J, the junction contained 4 bases not matched to a gene. Germline CDR1 reads SGHTA; CDR2 reads FQGTGA. This CDR3 has 15 amino acids. The CDR3 DNA follows: TGTGCCAGCAGCTGGGGACTAGCGGGACTGGATACGCAGTATTTT. As protein: CASSWGLAGLDTQYF.

The CDR3 DNA sequence: TGTGCCAGCAGCTCCGGAGTGAGAGCGACCCAGTACTTC. As protein: CASSSGVRATQYF. The chain employs TRBV11-2 and TRBJ2-5; D not certain. Trimming cost V 4 bases and J 7 bases, with 13 bases left between them. The CDR3 covers 13 residues. CDR1 is SGHAT, CDR2 FQNNGV, per germline.

This clonotype was seen ten or more times. The rearrangement joins TRBV12-3 or TRBV12-4 to TRBJ2-3, with D unclear. With 0 bases removed from V and 1 base from J, the gap between germline ends came to 5 bases. This CDR3 region has 14 residues. CDR3 loop: CASSLAKRTDTQYF. The CDR3 bases are TGTGCCAGCAGTTTAGCGAAGCGCACAGATACGCAGTATTTT.

The V call is TRBV6-1, the J call TRBJ1-1; possibly TRBD1 for D (6 bases). CDR3 length: 15 amino acids. Looked up from germline, CDR1 is MNHNS and CDR2 is SASEGT. Trimming removed 6 bases at V and 0 bases at J, with 14 bases between. CDR3 bases: TGTGCCAGCAGGTCTACAGGGAGGCTGAACACTGAAGCTTTCTTT. Encoded protein: CASRSTGRLNTEAFF.

The chain joins TRBV7-2 to TRBJ2-5; 14 bases line up with TRBD2. The germline V gene encodes CDR1 SGHTA and CDR2 FQGNSA. The J segment lost 5 bases and the V segment lost 1 base, leaving 9 bases of the junction unmatched. This CDR3 contains 18 residues. DNA for the CDR3: TGTGCCAGCAGCTTAGGGGGACTAGCGGGAGTAATATCCGAGACCCAGTACTTC. As protein: CASSLGGLAGVISETQYF.